The entry that follows covers one TCR beta chain sequence. Its antigen is unknown. The source of the sample is a study of breast tumors, draining lymph nodes, adjacent tissues. Study observations and caveats: Data fit most tumor T cells coming from lymph node, expanding in tumor.

The lymph nodes were axillary draining lymph nodes from breast cancer patients. Each CDR3 protein gets one entry after TCRdb re-called the multiplex PCR reads with MiXCR. The table has 200,000 to 300,000 distinct CDR3 sequences, around 31% seen once. Germline V gene lookup returns CDR1 SGHRS and CDR2 YFSETQ. This CDR3 region has 15 residues. Trimming left V 7 bases short and J 5 bases short, with 18 bases between. The chain recombines TRBV5-1 with TRBJ1-4, with D maybe TRBD1 (5 bases). The sequence derives from a female donor with breast cancer. Some clones in this sample may be carry-over from other donors' samples. Specimen: axillary lymph node tissue. The CDR3 loop is CASGLGTTRNEKLFF. CDR3 DNA: TGCGCCAGCGGCCTGGGGACGACACGAAATGAAAAACTGTTTTTT. Supplemented by reference TRBV5-1 and TRBJ1-4, the full variable domain reads KAGVTQTPRYLIKTRGQQVTLSCSPISGHRSVSWYQQTPGQGLQFLFEYFSETQRNKGNFPGRFSGRQFSNSRSEMNVSTLELGDSALYLCASGLGTTRNEKLFFGSGTQLSVL.